A single sample is the source of the 10 T cell receptor beta chains below, sequenced in a study of CD8 T cells in Susac syndrome (dated by TCRdb to between 2019 and 2020). Receptors were amplified or captured by the immunoSEQ multiplex PCR assay. RNA was extracted using the RNeasy kit, and roughly 0.5 to 1 microgram was reverse transcribed with random hexamers. TCRdb reprocessing: public reads trimmed at Q25 with fastp, clones called with MiXCR, in-frame beta chains kept. Each CDR3 protein gets just one entry, which takes the most common genes and DNA from the rows behind it. The sample table holds nearly 200,000 distinct CDR3 sequences, of which 90% to 95% were seen once. The top ten clones comprise 0.093% of the sample. Sequencing was performed on CD4+ T cells from PBMCs. These receptors were taken from a human donor with multiple sclerosis.

This clonotype showed up just once. The V and J genes are TRBV4-2 and TRBJ2-1, with 12 bases aligning to TRBD2. The V gene's germline CDR1 is LGHNA and CDR2 YNFKEQ. Trimming removed 0 bases from V and 9 bases from J; junction bases left unmatched: 6. CDR3 size: 16 residues. The CDR3 DNA reads as TGTGCCAGCAGCCAAGAAAAGGCTAGCGGGAGGGGTGAGCAGTTCTTC. Translating gives CASSQEKASGRGEQFF.

J is TRBJ2-7 and V is TRBV11-1; 10 nucleotides agree with TRBD1. The trim removed 3 bases at V and 3 bases at J, leaving 5 bases unmatched. Germline CDR1 is SGHAT and CDR2 is FQDESV (reference sequence). The CDR3 is made up of 15 amino acids. In DNA, the CDR3 is TGTGCCAGCAGCTTTCGGGACAGGGGAATCTACGAGCAGTACTTC. It codes for CASSFRDRGIYEQYF.

V gene TRBV3-1 combines with J gene TRBJ2-7; D perhaps matches TRBD1 (5 bases). Germline-derived CDR1 and CDR2 are LGHDT and YNNKEL (reference sequence). V was pared by 3 bases and J by 5 bases, with 8 bases between. The length of the CDR3 is 12 residues. The CDR3 DNA is TGTGCCAGCAGCCAGGACATGAACGAGCAGTACTTC. It is translated as CASSQDMNEQYF.

The chain carries TRBV29-1 and TRBJ1-2; D gene ambiguous. This CDR3 region has 11 residues. The germline V gene has CDR1 SQVTM and CDR2 ANQGSEA. Trimming pared 3 bases from V and 8 bases from J, leaving 10 bases between. For the CDR3, the DNA is TGCAGCGTTGATCCCGGGAAAGGCTACACCTTC. It encodes CSVDPGKGYTF.

This clonotype occurred once. V is TRBV20-1 and J is TRBJ2-3; 10 bases map to TRBD2. Per the germline V gene, CDR1 is DFQATT and CDR2 is SNEGSKA (reference sequence). The V segment lost 5 bases and the J segment 10 bases; nucleotides outside the gene matches: 6. This CDR3 comprises 12 residues. DNA of the CDR3: TGCAGTGCTTTCCTAGCGGGAGAAGCGCAGTATTTT. Translating it yields CSAFLAGEAQYF.

This chain joins TRBV9 and TRBJ2-3; TRBD2 matches 14 bases. Germline V gene data show CDR1 as SGDLS and CDR2 as YYNGEE. V was pared by 0 bases and J by 6 bases, with 9 bases of the junction left unmatched. The CDR3 loop spans 18 amino acids. CDR3 region: CASSVASGTSGSNDTQYF. The CDR3 DNA reads TGTGCCAGCAGCGTAGCCTCGGGGACTAGCGGGAGTAATGATACGCAGTATTTT. The full variable domain, rest sourced from reference TRBV9 and TRBJ2-3, is DSGVTQTPKHLITATGQRVTLRCSPRSGDLSVYWYQQSLDQGLQFLIQYYNGEERAKGNILERFSAQQFPDLHSELNLSSLELGDSALYFCASSVASGTSGSNDTQYFGPGTRLTVL.

The rearrangement uses TRBV3-1 and TRBJ2-1; 9 nucleotides align to TRBD2. J was trimmed by 7 bases and V by 3 bases; bases with no gene match: 10. The CDR3 loop spans 16 amino acids. In germline, CDR1 is LGHDT, CDR2 YNNKEL (reference sequence). The CDR3 loop is CASSQGEGLAWNEQFF. As DNA, the CDR3 is TGTGCCAGCAGCCAGGGCGAAGGACTAGCGTGGAATGAGCAGTTCTTC.

The gene calls are TRBV29-1 and TRBJ2-5; D unresolved. This CDR3 region has 12 residues. Trimming shortened V by 5 bases and J by 5 bases, and 12 bases separated the two germline ends. Per germline, CDR1 SQVTM and CDR2 ANQGSEA. This CDR3 is CSVQFPSETQYF. The CDR3 DNA reads as TGCAGCGTTCAGTTTCCCTCGGAGACCCAGTACTTC. The variable domain in full, completed from reference TRBV29-1 and TRBJ2-5, reads SAVISQKPSRDICQRGTSLTIQCQVDSQVTMMFWYRQQPGQSLTLIATANQGSEATYESGFVIDKFPISRPNLTFSTLTVSNMSPEDSSIYLCSVQFPSETQYFGPGTRLLVL.

This chain uses TRBV29-1 with TRBJ2-1, with TRBD2 matching over 7 bases. The V gene end was trimmed by 8 bases and the J gene end by 6 bases; junction bases not matched to a gene: 10. The CDR3 length is 13 residues. In germline, CDR1 is SQVTM, CDR2 ANQGSEA. In nucleotides, the CDR3 is TGCAGCCTGAAGGGAGGGATCGGCAATGAGCAGTTCTTC. Translation: CSLKGGIGNEQFF.

J is TRBJ1-1 and V is TRBV5-4, with a tentative D call TRBD1 (6 bases). The V gene's germline CDR1 is SGHNT and CDR2 YYREEE (reference sequence). The CDR3 length is 18 residues. With 4 bases removed from V and 0 bases from J, the gap between germline ends came to 22 bases. This CDR3 reads CASSPMRGRELMNTEAFF. In DNA, the CDR3 is TGTGCCAGCAGCCCCATGAGGGGGAGGGAATTGATGAACACTGAAGCTTTCTTT.